These 27 T cell receptor beta chains were all obtained from the same sample, sequenced in a study of T cell responses to AZD1222 COVID-19 vaccine. Produced via immunoSEQ multiplex PCR; TCRdb's table is partial and in-frame only. The data show 110,000 or so clones, about 90% seen once. The sample in question was peripheral blood, obtained on day 0 of AZD1222 vaccination. Source of these receptors: an adult in good health.

The chain combines TRBV30 with TRBJ1-4; a weak D match, TRBD1 (6 bases). The CDR3 loop spans 14 amino acids. Trimming took off 3 bases at V and 5 bases at J, with 13 bases between the two ends. Looked up from germline, CDR1 is GTSNPN and CDR2 is SVGIG (reference sequence). The CDR3 DNA reads TGTGCCTGGAGGGTCGTAGGGGGGAATGAAAAACTGTTTTTT. Translated: CAWRVVGGNEKLFF. The variable domain in full, with the rest retrieved from reference TRBV30 and TRBJ1-4, is SQTIHQWPATLVQPVGSPLSLECTVEGTSNPNLYWYRQAAGRGLQLLFYSVGIGQISSEVPQNLSASRPQDRQFILSSKKLLLSDSGFYLCAWRVVGGNEKLFFGSGTQLSVL.

V is TRBV6-6 and J is TRBJ2-4, with a weak D call TRBD1 (5 bases). Trimming cost V 3 bases and J 8 bases, with 11 bases left between them. The germline V gene has CDR1 MNHNY and CDR2 SVGAGI (reference sequence). The CDR3 covers 13 residues. CDR3 DNA sequence: TGTGCCAGCAGTTATACAGGCGTTCACATTCAGTACTTC. Residues: CASSYTGVHIQYF.

This clone was observed a single time. The gene calls are TRBV29-1 and TRBJ1-4; D might be TRBD1 (5 bases). This CDR3 region has 14 residues. Between the trimmed V and J ends, which lost 7 bases and 8 bases, there was a span of 20 bases. Per the germline V gene, CDR1 is SQVTM and CDR2 is ANQGSEA. In nucleotides, the CDR3 is TGCAGCGCTACTCTTGCCGGGGGAAACGAAAAACTGTTTTTT. Translation gives CSATLAGGNEKLFF.

This chain uses TRBV5-4 with TRBJ2-2; a weak D match, TRBD2 (6 bases). From germline, CDR1 is SGHNT and CDR2 YYREEE (reference sequence). The germline V and J ends were trimmed by 6 bases and 8 bases, with 14 bases remaining between them. CDR3 length: 13 amino acids. CDR3 sequence: CASTKAREGELFF. The DNA for the CDR3 is TGTGCCAGCACCAAGGCGCGGGAAGGGGAGCTGTTTTTT. Complete variable domain (other parts from reference TRBV5-4 and TRBJ2-2): ETGVTQSPTHLIKTRGQQVTLRCSSQSGHNTVSWYQQALGQGPQFIFQYYREEENGRGNFPPRFSGLQFPNYSSELNVNALELDDSALYLCASTKAREGELFFGEGSRLTVL.

For this clone: This sample also contains other DNA sequences that code for the same CDR3. The V and J genes are TRBV4-1 and TRBJ2-3; D call uncertain. This CDR3 spans 12 amino acids. Deletions cut 2 bases from V and 6 bases from J, with 6 bases between. Germline CDR1 and CDR2: MGHRA and YSYEKL. The CDR3 protein is CASSQSADTQYF. The CDR3 coding sequence is TGCGCCAGCAGCCAATCAGCTGATACGCAGTATTTT.

V and J are TRBV12-3 or TRBV12-4 and TRBJ1-5; no clear D. Deletions cut 3 bases from V and 7 bases from J, with 10 bases between. The CDR3 has 13 amino acids. The CDR3 coding sequence is TGTGCCAGCAGTTTCGAGGTAACCCAGCCCCAGCATTTT. Translated: CASSFEVTQPQHF.

The V gene is TRBV7-8, the J gene TRBJ2-7; TRBD1 matches 7 bases. The germline V gene encodes CDR1 SGHVS and CDR2 FQNEAQ. CDR3 length equals 16 residues. V shed 5 bases, J shed 1 base, and the junction held 11 bases outside the gene matches. This chain's CDR3 is CASSRLVQGVSYEQYF. In DNA, the CDR3 is TGTGCCAGCAGCCGATTGGTCCAGGGGGTTTCCTACGAGCAGTACTTC.

This clone was seen only once. J is TRBJ2-6 and V is TRBV9, with D possibly matching TRBD2 (5 bases). V gave up 0 bases and J gave up 0 bases, with 10 bases separating them. This CDR3 region has 17 residues. Germline assignment: CDR1 SGDLS and CDR2 YYNGEE. The CDR3 protein is CASSVGGGYSGANVLTF. The CDR3, as DNA: TGTGCCAGCAGCGTAGGCGGAGGTTACTCTGGGGCCAACGTCCTGACTTTC. Full variable domain (rest looked up from reference TRBV9 and TRBJ2-6): DSGVTQTPKHLITATGQRVTLRCSPRSGDLSVYWYQQSLDQGLQFLIQYYNGEERAKGNILERFSAQQFPDLHSELNLSSLELGDSALYFCASSVGGGYSGANVLTFGAGSRLTVL.

The genes are TRBV7-9 and TRBJ2-5, with D tentatively TRBD1 (7 bases). CDR3 size: 15 residues. Germline loops: CDR1 SEHNR, CDR2 FQNEAQ (reference sequence). V dropped 5 bases and J dropped 5 bases, with 18 bases sitting between them. CDR3 protein: CASSISPQGRETQYF. The CDR3 nucleotides are TGTGCCAGCAGCATTTCCCCACAGGGGAGGGAGACCCAGTACTTC.

This chain links TRBV6-4 with TRBJ2-7; perhaps TRBD2 as D (5 bases). The V gene's germline CDR1 is MRHNA and CDR2 SNTAGT. Between the trimmed V and J ends, which lost 3 bases and 4 bases, there was a span of 10 bases. The CDR3 contains 13 residues. The CDR3: CASSELEGYEQYF. Written as DNA, the CDR3 is TGTGCCAGCAGTGAATTAGAGGGTTACGAGCAGTACTTC.

V and J are TRBV5-1 and TRBJ1-3, with unresolved D. Germline V CDR1 and CDR2: SGHRS, YFSETQ. The germline V and J ends were trimmed by 4 bases and 3 bases, with 20 bases remaining between them. There are 17 residues in the CDR3. Here the CDR3 reads CASSLGRIRSGGNTIYF. DNA of the CDR3: TGCGCCAGCAGCCTCGGGCGGATTAGGTCGGGTGGAAACACCATATATTTT.

The chain links TRBV19 to TRBJ1-1, with 9 bases fitting TRBD1. The V segment lost 5 bases and the J segment 3 bases; nucleotides outside the gene matches: 16. The CDR3 is 18 amino acids. In germline, CDR1 is LNHDA, CDR2 SQIVND (reference sequence). This chain's CDR3 is CASSLYWGQGSGDTEAFF. The CDR3 DNA reads as TGTGCCAGTAGTCTCTACTGGGGACAGGGAAGTGGTGACACTGAAGCTTTCTTT. The complete variable domain, with remaining parts taken from reference TRBV19 and TRBJ1-1, reads DGGITQSPKYLFRKEGQNVTLSCEQNLNHDAMYWYRQDPGQGLRLIYYSQIVNDFQKGDIAEGYSVSREKKESFPLTVTSAQKNPTAFYLCASSLYWGQGSGDTEAFFGQGTRLTVV.

In its sample, this clone was seen once. V gene TRBV7-8 combines with J gene TRBJ2-3, with 7 bases aligning to TRBD2. The CDR3 length is 14 residues. Germline V gene lookup returns CDR1 SGHVS and CDR2 FQNEAQ. Germline trimming cut 9 bases from V and 3 bases from J; bases unmatched to any gene: 9. The CDR3 sequence is CASQAGVGTDTQYF. Here the CDR3 DNA reads TGTGCCAGTCAGGCGGGGGTTGGGACAGATACGCAGTATTTT.

V is TRBV11-2 and J is TRBJ1-3; D unclear. CDR3 length: 15 amino acids. Germline V gene data show CDR1 as SGHAT and CDR2 as FQNNGV. V lost 0 bases, J lost 3 bases, and 9 bases lay in between. As DNA, the CDR3 is TGTGCCAGCAGCTTAGATAAAGGATTTGGAAACACCATATATTTT. Its protein is CASSLDKGFGNTIYF. Full variable domain (rest looked up from reference TRBV11-2 and TRBJ1-3): EAGVAQSPRYKIIEKRQSVAFWCNPISGHATLYWYQQILGQGPKLLIQFQNNGVVDDSQLPKDRFSAERLKGVDSTLKIQPAKLEDSAVYLCASSLDKGFGNTIYFGEGSWLTVV.

V gene TRBV5-1 combines with J gene TRBJ2-5; the D gene is possibly TRBD1 (6 bases). The V end was cut by 5 bases, the J end by 4 bases, with 12 bases between. CDR1 and CDR2 (germline): SGHRS, YFSETQ. The CDR3 consists of 13 residues. DNA for the CDR3: TGCGCCAGCAGAGTCCAGGGGCTAGAGACCCAGTACTTC. This translates into CASRVQGLETQYF.

The chain carries TRBV30 and TRBJ1-2; D call uncertain. CDR3 length equals 11 residues. The V end lost 2 bases, the J end lost 4 bases, and 5 bases lay between the germline ends. The germline V gene encodes CDR1 GTSNPN and CDR2 SVGIG (reference sequence). CDR3 sequence (DNA): TGTGCCTGGAGTACGTCCTATGGCTACACCTTC. Translation gives CAWSTSYGYTF.

The chain carries TRBV7-9 and TRBJ2-7; D unclear. The CDR3 extends over 13 amino acids. V lost 1 base and J 3 bases, leaving 7 bases between the germline ends. Germline V CDR1 and CDR2: SEHNR, FQNEAQ (reference sequence). CDR3 sequence: CASSLDPGYEQYF. The CDR3 nucleotides are TGTGCCAGCAGCTTAGATCCTGGCTACGAGCAGTACTTC.

This chain's CDR3 is CASSEVSGNQPQHF. As DNA, the CDR3 is TGTGCCAGCAGTGAGGTGAGTGGCAATCAGCCCCAGCATTTT. This chain connects TRBV6-1 to TRBJ1-5, with unresolved D. V gave up 3 bases and J gave up 2 bases, with 8 bases separating them. The CDR3 loop spans 14 amino acids. Looked up from germline, CDR1 is MNHNS and CDR2 is SASEGT.

The chain recombines TRBV14 with TRBJ1-2; D call uncertain. This CDR3 has 17 residues. CDR1 and CDR2 from the germline V gene are SGHDN and FVKESK. The V and J ends lost 4 bases and 8 bases respectively, with 26 bases between them. CDR3 nucleotides: TGTGCCAGCAGCCCCGTTAAACCCGGGCCGTCACCCGGCGGCTACACCTTC. This encodes CASSPVKPGPSPGGYTF. The variable domain in full, with the rest retrieved from reference TRBV14 and TRBJ1-2, is EAGVTQFPSHSVIEKGQTVTLRCDPISGHDNLYWYRRVMGKEIKFLLHFVKESKQDESGMPNNRFLAERTGGTYSTLKVQPAELEDSGVYFCASSPVKPGPSPGGYTFGSGTRLTVV.

The V and J genes are TRBV19 and TRBJ2-5; 8 bases align to TRBD2. After removal of 5 bases from V and 5 bases from J, the junction contained 13 bases not matched to a gene. CDR1 is LNHDA, CDR2 SQIVND, per germline (reference sequence). The CDR3 loop spans 16 amino acids. The CDR3, as DNA: TGTGCCAGTAGTCGGGGGGGTGACGAGAGTTTGGAGACCCAGTACTTC. Protein sequence: CASSRGGDESLETQYF.

V and J are TRBV6-5 and TRBJ1-1; 8 nucleotides agree with TRBD1. This CDR3 is built from 14 residues. V lost 0 bases and J lost 7; bases outside the gene matches: 4. CDR1 and CDR2 (germline): MNHEY, SVGAGI. CDR3 nucleotide sequence: TGTGCCAGCAGTTACTCGGGTGGGACAGGTGAAGCTTTCTTT. The encoded protein is CASSYSGGTGEAFF.

The table lists this clone with a count of one. J is TRBJ1-1 and V is TRBV6-5; D gene uncertain. Trimming removed 2 bases from V and 2 bases from J, with 6 bases in between. Germline CDR1 and CDR2: MNHEY and SVGAGI. The length of the CDR3 is 13 residues. CDR3 bases: TGTGCCAGCAGTTACCGCGGAAACACTGAAGCTTTCTTT. Amino acid sequence: CASSYRGNTEAFF.

CDR3 protein: CASSDSDSYEQYF. In DNA form, the CDR3 reads TGTGCCAGCAGCGACTCTGATTCCTACGAGCAGTACTTC. This chain connects TRBV12-3 or TRBV12-4 to TRBJ2-7; D gene uncertain. The ends were cut back, 6 bases at V and 1 base at J, with 10 bases in the middle. The length of the CDR3 is 13 residues.

The rearrangement links TRBV19 to TRBJ1-5; D not certain. Germline CDR1 reads LNHDA; CDR2 reads SQIVND (reference sequence). The CDR3 spans 13 residues. The ends were cut back, 6 bases at V and 5 bases at J, with 11 bases in the middle. The CDR3 DNA sequence: TGTGCCAGTAGCAATGGGGAGGATCAGCCCCAGCATTTT. Translated: CASSNGEDQPQHF.

This chain connects TRBV28 to TRBJ1-3; no definite D call. The V and J ends lost 5 bases and 0 bases respectively, with 14 bases between them. CDR1 and CDR2 (germline): MDHEN, SYDVKM. This CDR3 comprises 16 residues. CDR3 bases: TGTGCCAGCAGTAGTTGGGGTCCCCGCTCTGGAAACACCATATATTTT. This translates into CASSSWGPRSGNTIYF.

The chain recombines TRBV6-1 with TRBJ2-7, with 7 bases lining up with TRBD1. The CDR3 is 15 amino acids. V dropped 0 bases and J dropped 3; count of bases not matched to a gene: 5. Germline lookup yields CDR1 MNHNS and CDR2 SASEGT. The CDR3 here is CASSEAGTANYEQYF. CDR3 nucleotides: TGTGCCAGCAGTGAAGCGGGGACAGCAAACTACGAGCAGTACTTC.

Comment on this clone: Other nucleotide sequences in the sample specify the same CDR3. The rearrangement joins TRBV30 to TRBJ2-5; D is unresolved. CDR1 and CDR2 from the germline V gene are GTSNPN and SVGIG (reference sequence). The CDR3 is 13 amino acids. The V gene lost 0 bases and the J gene lost 2 bases, with 7 bases spanning the gap. This CDR3 is CAWSVGLQETQYF. In DNA, the CDR3 is TGTGCCTGGAGTGTCGGATTGCAAGAGACCCAGTACTTC.